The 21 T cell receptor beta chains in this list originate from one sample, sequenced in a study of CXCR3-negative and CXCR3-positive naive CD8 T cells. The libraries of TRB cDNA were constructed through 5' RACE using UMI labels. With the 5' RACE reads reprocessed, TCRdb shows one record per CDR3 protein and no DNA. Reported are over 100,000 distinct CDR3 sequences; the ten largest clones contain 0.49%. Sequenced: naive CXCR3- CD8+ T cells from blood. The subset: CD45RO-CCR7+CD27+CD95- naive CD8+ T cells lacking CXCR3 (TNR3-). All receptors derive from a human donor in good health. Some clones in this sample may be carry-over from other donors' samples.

CDR3: CASSRYTYYGYTF. V gene TRBV14 combines with J gene TRBJ1-2. There are 13 residues in the CDR3. Germline CDR1 SGHDN, CDR2 FVKESK. The variable domain in full, completed from reference TRBV14 and TRBJ1-2, reads EAGVTQFPSHSVIEKGQTVTLRCDPISGHDNLYWYRRVMGKEIKFLLHFVKESKQDESGMPNNRFLAERTGGTYSTLKVQPAELEDSGVYFCASSRYTYYGYTFGSGTRLTVV.

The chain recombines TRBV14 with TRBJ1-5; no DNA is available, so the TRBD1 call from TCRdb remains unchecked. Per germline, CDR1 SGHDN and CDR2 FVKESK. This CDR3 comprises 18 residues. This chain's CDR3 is CASSLHGQRGYSNQPQHF.

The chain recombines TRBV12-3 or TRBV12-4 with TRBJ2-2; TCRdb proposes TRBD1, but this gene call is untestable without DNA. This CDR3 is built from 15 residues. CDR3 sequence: CASTLGTVNTGELFF.

The CDR3 sequence is CASSPGQGYNEQFF. The chain carries TRBV4-1 and TRBJ2-1; the D call of TRBD1 rests on TCRdb alone, since no DNA is present to check it. The CDR3 consists of 14 residues. Germline assignment: CDR1 MGHRA and CDR2 YSYEKL.

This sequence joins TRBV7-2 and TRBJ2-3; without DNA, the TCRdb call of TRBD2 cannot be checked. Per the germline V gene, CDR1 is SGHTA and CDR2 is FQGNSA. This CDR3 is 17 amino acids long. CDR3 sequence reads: CASSLVFLAGITDTQYF.

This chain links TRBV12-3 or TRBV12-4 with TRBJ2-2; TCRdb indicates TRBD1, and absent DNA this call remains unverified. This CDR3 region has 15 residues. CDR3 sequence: CASSRRDTNTGELFF.

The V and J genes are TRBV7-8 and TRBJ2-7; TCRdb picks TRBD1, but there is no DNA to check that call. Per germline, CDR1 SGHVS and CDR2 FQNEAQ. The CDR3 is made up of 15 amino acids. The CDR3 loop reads CASGVIGPRPYEQYF.

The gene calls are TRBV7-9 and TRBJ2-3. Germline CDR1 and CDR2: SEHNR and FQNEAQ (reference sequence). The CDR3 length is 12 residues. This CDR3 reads CASRNLEDTQYF.

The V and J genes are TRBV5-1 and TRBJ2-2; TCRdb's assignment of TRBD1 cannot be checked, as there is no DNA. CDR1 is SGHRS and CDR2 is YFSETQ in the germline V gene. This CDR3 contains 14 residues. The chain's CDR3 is CPSSWDGGTGELFF. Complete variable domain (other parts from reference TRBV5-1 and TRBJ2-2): KAGVTQTPRYLIKTRGQQVTLSCSPISGHRSVSWYQQTPGQGLQFLFEYFSETQRNKGNFPGRFSGRQFSNSRSEMNVSTLELGDSALYLCPSSWDGGTGELFFGEGSRLTVL.

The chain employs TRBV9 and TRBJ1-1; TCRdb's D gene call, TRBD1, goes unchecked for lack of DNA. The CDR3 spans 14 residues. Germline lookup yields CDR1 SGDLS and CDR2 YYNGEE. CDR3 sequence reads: CASSQDRYGPEAFF.

The CDR3 protein is CASRPGPTRHGNTIYF. The J gene is TRBJ1-3, the V gene TRBV28; TCRdb's assignment of TRBD1 cannot be checked, as there is no DNA. The CDR3 spans 16 residues. Germline V gene lookup returns CDR1 MDHEN and CDR2 SYDVKM.

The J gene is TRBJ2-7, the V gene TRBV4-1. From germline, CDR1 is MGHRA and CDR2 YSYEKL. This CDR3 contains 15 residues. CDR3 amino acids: CASSSLNLDSYEQYF.

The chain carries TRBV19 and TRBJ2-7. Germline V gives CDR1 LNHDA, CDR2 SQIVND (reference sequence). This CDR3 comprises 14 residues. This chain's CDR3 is CASSTDQKGYEQYF.

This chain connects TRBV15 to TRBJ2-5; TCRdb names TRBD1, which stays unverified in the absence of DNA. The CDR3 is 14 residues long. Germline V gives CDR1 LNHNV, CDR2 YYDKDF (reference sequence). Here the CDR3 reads CATGPSAGGQTQYF.

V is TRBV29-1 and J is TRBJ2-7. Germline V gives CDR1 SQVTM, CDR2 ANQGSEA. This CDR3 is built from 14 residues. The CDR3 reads CSILTWDLPYEQYF.

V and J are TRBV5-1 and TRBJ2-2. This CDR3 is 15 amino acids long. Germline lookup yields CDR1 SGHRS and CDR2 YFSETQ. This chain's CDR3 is CASSLISWAAGELFF.

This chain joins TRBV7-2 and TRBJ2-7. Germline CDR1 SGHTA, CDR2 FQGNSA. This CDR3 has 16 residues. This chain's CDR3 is CASSLLVWGVTYEQYF. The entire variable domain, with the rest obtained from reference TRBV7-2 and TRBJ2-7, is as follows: GAGVSQSPSNKVTEKGKDVELRCDPISGHTALYWYRQSLGQGLEFLIYFQGNSAPDKSGLPSDRFSAERTGGSVSTLTIQRTQQEDSAVYLCASSLLVWGVTYEQYFGPGTRLTVT.

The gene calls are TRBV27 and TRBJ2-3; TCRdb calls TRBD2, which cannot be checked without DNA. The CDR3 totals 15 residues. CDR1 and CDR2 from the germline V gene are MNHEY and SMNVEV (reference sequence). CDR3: CASSSGLAGTDTQYF.

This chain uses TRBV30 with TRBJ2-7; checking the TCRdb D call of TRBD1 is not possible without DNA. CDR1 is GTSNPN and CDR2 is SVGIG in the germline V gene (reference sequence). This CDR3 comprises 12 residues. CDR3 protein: CAWSGDRVEQYF. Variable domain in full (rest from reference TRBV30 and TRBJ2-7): SQTIHQWPATLVQPVGSPLSLECTVEGTSNPNLYWYRQAAGRGLQLLFYSVGIGQISSEVPQNLSASRPQDRQFILSSKKLLLSDSGFYLCAWSGDRVEQYFGPGTRLTVT.

The CDR3 loop is CASYHTGTGQETQYF. This rearrangement joins TRBV18 to TRBJ2-5; the TCRdb D gene call, TRBD1, has no DNA to confirm it. Germline loops: CDR1 KGHSH, CDR2 LQKENI. The CDR3 length is 15 residues. The complete variable domain, with remaining parts taken from reference TRBV18 and TRBJ2-5, reads NAGVMQNPRHLVRRRGQEARLRCSPMKGHSHVYWYRQLPEEGLKFMVYLQKENIIDESGMPKERFSAEFPKEGPSILRIQQVVRGDSAAYFCASYHTGTGQETQYFGPGTRLLVL.

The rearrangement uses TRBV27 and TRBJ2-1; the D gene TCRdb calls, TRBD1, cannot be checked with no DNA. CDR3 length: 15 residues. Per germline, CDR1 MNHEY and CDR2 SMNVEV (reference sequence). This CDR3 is CASSLSGQGSNEQFF.